The T cell receptor (beta chain) under discussion was sequenced for a study of blood T cell repertoires in COVID-19. Authors' data handling: Using reference gene primer amplification, nucleated cell counts were estimated. Clones were sequenced by immunoSEQ multiplex PCR, and TCRdb holds only the in-frame ones, with some missing. The DNA gave D and trimming, while V, J and clone size come from that table. The sample lists some 200,000 clones, 88% seen once, with roughly 2.6% in the top ten. This clone was counted once. V shed 3 bases and J shed 0 bases, with 20 bases lying between them. The CDR3 spans 17 residues. Germline CDR1 reads DFQATT; CDR2 reads SNEGSKA (reference sequence).

The chain combines TRBV20-1 with TRBJ1-1; D gene uncertain. This sequence originates from a woman younger than 45 who had recovered from COVID-19. The sequencing sample was made of PBMCs or T cells enriched from blood (not recorded which). As DNA, the CDR3 is TGCAGTGCTAGTAATTGGGCCGCCGGCGATATGAACACTGAAGCTTTCTTT. Encoded protein: CSASNWAAGDMNTEAFF.